This entry lists 8 T cell receptor beta chains sequenced from one sample in a study of vaccination and CD4 T cells after COVID-19. The study sequenced cultured CD4+ T cell DNA using the Oncomine TCR Beta short-read assay. TCRdb used MiXCR to reprocess the PCR reads, holding one entry per CDR3 protein. There are about 13,000 distinct CDR3 sequences in the sample; less than 75% occur only once, and 9.5% to 15% lies in the top ten. Antigen specificity for these receptors is unknown. Treatment described: roughly 10-day PBMC culture with coronavirus spike peptide pools or control peptides (ViraFEST assay). Specimen: CD4+ T cells from blood, cultured in vitro. These receptors were taken from a human donor who had recovered from COVID-19.

The genes are TRBV20-1 and TRBJ2-3; D is unresolved. The CDR3 extends over 14 amino acids. Germline V lookup: CDR1 DFQATT, CDR2 SNEGSKA (reference sequence). V lost 6 bases to trimming and J lost 0 bases, with 13 bases between them. CDR3 sequence: CSALERTSTDTQYF. CDR3 nucleotide sequence: TGCAGTGCCTTGGAAAGAACTAGCACAGATACGCAGTATTTT.

V usage is TRBV12-3 or TRBV12-4 and J usage is TRBJ1-2; 10 bases fit TRBD1. Unmatched junction bases numbered 13, after V lost 7 bases and J lost 11 bases. The length of the CDR3 is 14 residues. CDR3 amino acids: CASTPLDRGFKYTF. The CDR3 region has the DNA TGTGCCAGCACCCCCTTGGACAGGGGGTTCAAGTACACCTTC.

This sequence joins TRBV12-3 or TRBV12-4 and TRBJ2-3, with D hard to call. The CDR3 is 12 amino acids. V shed 3 bases and J shed 0 bases, with 1 base lying between them. The chain's CDR3 is CASSLSTDTQYF. The CDR3 region has the DNA TGTGCCAGCAGTTTGAGCACAGATACGCAGTATTTT.

The chain links TRBV19 to TRBJ1-5; 7 bases are a match to TRBD1. The CDR3 consists of 15 residues. CDR1 and CDR2 from the germline V gene are LNHDA and SQIVND (reference sequence). J gave up 6 bases and V 4 bases, and 9 bases lay outside the gene matches. CDR3 bases: TGTGCCAGTAGTACGCAGACAGGGAGTTCTCAGCCCCAGCATTTT. Its translation: CASSTQTGSSQPQHF.

The genes are TRBV6-1 and TRBJ2-7, with TRBD1 as a possible D gene (6 bases). With 6 bases removed from V and 4 bases from J, the gap between germline ends came to 10 bases. The CDR3 loop spans 12 amino acids. In germline, CDR1 is MNHNS, CDR2 SASEGT. The CDR3 sequence: CASRAQGYEQYF. The CDR3 DNA is TGTGCCAGCAGAGCACAGGGATACGAGCAGTACTTC.

The rearrangement links TRBV18 to TRBJ1-2, with 8 bases identical to TRBD1. V trimming: 5 bases; J trimming: 3 bases; junction bases outside the gene matches: 8. The germline V gene encodes CDR1 KGHSH and CDR2 LQKENI. The CDR3 is 15 amino acids. The CDR3 reads CASSARDRFHYGYTF. DNA of the CDR3: TGTGCCAGCTCAGCCCGGGACAGGTTCCACTATGGCTACACCTTC. The whole variable domain, filled in from reference TRBV18 and TRBJ1-2, reads NAGVMQNPRHLVRRRGQEARLRCSPMKGHSHVYWYRQLPEEGLKFMVYLQKENIIDESGMPKERFSAEFPKEGPSILRIQQVVRGDSAAYFCASSARDRFHYGYTFGSGTRLTVV.

The table lists this clonotype with a count of one. This rearrangement joins TRBV6-1 to TRBJ1-1; D might be TRBD1 (6 bases). V lost 6 bases, J lost 4 bases, and 12 bases lay in between. This CDR3 has 13 amino acids. CDR1 MNHNS and CDR2 SASEGT come from the germline V gene. For the CDR3, the DNA is TGTGCCAGCAGCCGGAACAGGGTCACTGAAGCTTTCTTT. Its translation is CASSRNRVTEAFF.

The V and J genes are TRBV19 and TRBJ1-2; D is possibly TRBD1 (5 bases). This CDR3 has 13 residues. Per germline, CDR1 LNHDA and CDR2 SQIVND (reference sequence). V shed 7 bases and J shed 4 bases, with 13 bases lying between them. The chain's CDR3 is CASKETASYGYTF. CDR3 in DNA: TGTGCCAGTAAGGAGACAGCGAGCTATGGCTACACCTTC.